The 19 T cell receptor beta chains below were found in one sample sequenced in a study of T cell changes during pregnancy in multiple sclerosis. Data came from immunoSEQ multiplex PCR; TCRdb stores just in-frame clones and leaves some out. The data show around 42,000 clones, 75% to 95% seen once. Sequenced here: CD4+ T cells from peripheral blood mononuclear cells, sampled after pregnancy. These receptor sequences come from a female donor in good health, enrolled as a control in a pregnancy study.

This chain links TRBV28 with TRBJ1-1; tentative D call: TRBD1 (5 bases). CDR1 is MDHEN, CDR2 SYDVKM, per germline. V was shortened by 6 bases and J by 4 bases, with 15 bases between the two germline ends. The CDR3 length is 14 residues. The CDR3 coding sequence is TGTGCCAGCAGGCTCCCGGGGGGAGGCACTGAAGCTTTCTTT. Protein product: CASRLPGGGTEAFF.

The genes are TRBV10-3 and TRBJ1-1; 7 bases align to TRBD1. Per germline, CDR1 ENHRY and CDR2 SYGVKD. J lost 7 bases, V lost 6 bases, and 11 bases had no gene match. This CDR3 region has 14 residues. The CDR3 region is CAIRGQSQTNEAFF. The CDR3 bases are TGTGCCATCAGGGGACAGAGTCAAACAAATGAAGCTTTCTTT.

The gene calls are TRBV4-1 and TRBJ2-5, with D perhaps TRBD2 (6 bases). The V end lost 0 bases, the J end lost 5 bases, and 19 bases lay between the germline ends. Germline lookup yields CDR1 MGHRA and CDR2 YSYEKL. The CDR3 spans 17 residues. The CDR3 nucleotides are TGCGCCAGCAGCCAAGATCCCTTACGGGGGAGTCGGGAGACCCAGTACTTC. Translating gives CASSQDPLRGSRETQYF.

The rearrangement uses TRBV2 and TRBJ2-1; 10 bases are shared with TRBD1. The trim removed 6 bases at V and 8 bases at J, leaving 7 bases unmatched. Per germline, CDR1 SNHLY and CDR2 FYNNEI. The CDR3 loop spans 14 amino acids. CDR3 residues: CASRYTGTGDEQFF. The DNA for the CDR3 is TGTGCCAGCAGATACACCGGGACAGGGGATGAGCAGTTCTTC.

The chain is built from TRBV7-2 and TRBJ1-2; a weak D match, TRBD1 (6 bases). This CDR3 has 14 residues. Trimming removed 5 bases from V and 4 bases from J, with 14 bases in between. Germline V lookup: CDR1 SGHTA, CDR2 FQGNSA. CDR3: CASSPGGQAYGYTF. CDR3 coding DNA: TGTGCCAGCAGCCCCGGGGGGCAGGCCTATGGCTACACCTTC. The variable domain in full, with the rest retrieved from reference TRBV7-2 and TRBJ1-2, is GAGVSQSPSNKVTEKGKDVELRCDPISGHTALYWYRQSLGQGLEFLIYFQGNSAPDKSGLPSDRFSAERTGGSVSTLTIQRTQQEDSAVYLCASSPGGQAYGYTFGSGTRLTVV.

The V call is TRBV28, the J call TRBJ2-5, with 8 positions matching TRBD2. J was trimmed by 1 base and V by 5 bases; bases with no gene match: 3. The length of the CDR3 is 14 residues. The germline V gene has CDR1 MDHEN and CDR2 SYDVKM. The CDR3 reads CASSLGGVQETQYF. CDR3 sequence (DNA): TGTGCCAGCAGTCTCGGGGGGGTCCAAGAGACCCAGTACTTC.

As DNA, the CDR3 is TGCGCCAGCAGCTTGCCTATCCTGGCGGGTAACGTAGCCAAAAACATTCAGTACTTC. This encodes CASSLPILAGNVAKNIQYF. The J gene is TRBJ2-4, the V gene TRBV5-1; D is perhaps TRBD2 (5 bases). CDR1 SGHRS and CDR2 YFSETQ come from the germline V gene. V lost 1 base and J 0 bases, leaving 20 bases between the germline ends. The CDR3 contains 19 residues.

CDR3 DNA sequence: TGTGCCAGCAGCCCGCGGGACTCTCACGGCACAGATACGCAGTATTTT. Residues: CASSPRDSHGTDTQYF. The rearrangement joins TRBV5-6 to TRBJ2-3; possibly TRBD2 for D (6 bases). Germline lookup yields CDR1 SGHDT and CDR2 YYEEEE. The CDR3 consists of 16 residues. The V gene lost 4 bases and the J gene lost 1 base, with 16 bases spanning the gap.

The CDR3 protein is CASSPRTSGSIYNEQFF. The CDR3 DNA is TGCGCCAGCAGCCCGAGGACTAGCGGGAGCATCTACAATGAGCAGTTCTTC. The chain joins TRBV4-3 to TRBJ2-1; 13 bases line up with TRBD2. CDR1 is LGHNA and CDR2 is YSLEER in the germline V gene. The CDR3 spans 17 residues. V shed 4 bases and J 3 bases; nucleotides not matched to a gene: 6.

The chain recombines TRBV5-4 with TRBJ1-6, with D maybe TRBD1 (6 bases). With 4 bases removed from V and 0 bases from J, the gap between germline ends came to 8 bases. Germline-derived CDR1 and CDR2 are SGHNT and YYREEE (reference sequence). The CDR3 is 15 residues long. The CDR3 protein is CASSLDSSYNSPLHF. CDR3 bases: TGTGCCAGCAGCCTGGACAGCTCCTATAATTCACCCCTCCACTTT.

This rearrangement joins TRBV7-2 to TRBJ1-1; D may be TRBD1 (6 bases). V was cut by 5 bases and J by 3 bases, with 10 bases left in between. CDR3 length equals 13 residues. Germline V gene data show CDR1 as SGHTA and CDR2 as FQGNSA. The CDR3 spells CASSAQGYTEAFF. The DNA of the CDR3 is TGTGCCAGCAGCGCTCAGGGGTACACTGAAGCTTTCTTT.

This chain links TRBV30 with TRBJ2-1; 10 bases map to TRBD1. The trim removed 1 base at V and 5 bases at J, leaving 8 bases unmatched. Germline lookup yields CDR1 GTSNPN and CDR2 SVGIG (reference sequence). CDR3 length: 16 residues. This CDR3 reads CAWSAPLGTGDNEQFF. The DNA for the CDR3 is TGTGCCTGGAGTGCCCCCCTAGGGACAGGGGACAATGAGCAGTTCTTC.

The V and J genes are TRBV7-2 and TRBJ2-1, with a tentative D call TRBD2 (6 bases). The CDR3 spans 15 residues. Per the germline V gene, CDR1 is SGHTA and CDR2 is FQGNSA. V was pared by 1 base and J by 4 bases, with 11 bases between. CDR3 amino acids: CASSLGRGVYNEQFF. The CDR3, as DNA: TGTGCCAGCAGCTTAGGGCGGGGAGTATACAATGAGCAGTTCTTC.

CDR3: CASSIQGANTEAFF. The CDR3 DNA is TGTGCCAGCAGCATACAGGGCGCGAACACTGAAGCTTTCTTT. V and J are TRBV7-9 and TRBJ1-1; D is possibly TRBD1 (6 bases). Trimming left V 5 bases short and J 1 base short, with 11 bases between. CDR1 and CDR2 from the germline V gene are SEHNR and FQNEAQ (reference sequence). The CDR3 has 14 residues.

V is TRBV7-9 and J is TRBJ2-1; D perhaps matches TRBD2 (7 bases). Germline CDR1 and CDR2: SEHNR and FQNEAQ (reference sequence). This CDR3 contains 14 residues. Deletions cut 1 base from V and 7 bases from J, with 11 bases between. The CDR3 loop reads CASSLVGGPNEQFF. The CDR3 DNA reads as TGTGCCAGCAGCTTAGTGGGGGGGCCGAATGAGCAGTTCTTC.

The chain links TRBV2 to TRBJ1-6; TRBD1 matches 7 bases. This CDR3 contains 15 residues. The germline CDR1 and CDR2 sequences are SNHLY and FYNNEI. The trim removed 7 bases at V and 3 bases at J, leaving 6 bases unmatched. CDR3 residues: CASNGQVRYNSPLHF. The CDR3 DNA sequence: TGTGCCAGCAACGGACAGGTCCGCTATAATTCACCCCTCCACTTT. The variable domain in full, with the rest retrieved from reference TRBV2 and TRBJ1-6, is EPEVTQTPSHQVTQMGQEVILRCVPISNHLYFYWYRQILGQKVEFLVSFYNNEISEKSEIFDDQFSVERPDGSNFTLKIRSTKLEDSAMYFCASNGQVRYNSPLHFGNGTRLTVT.

This clone was seen only once. The chain uses TRBV5-4 and TRBJ1-2; a weak D match, TRBD1 (5 bases). V dropped 5 bases and J dropped 8 bases, with 10 bases sitting between them. Germline lookup yields CDR1 SGHNT and CDR2 YYREEE (reference sequence). The CDR3 sequence is 11 residues long. In nucleotides, the CDR3 is TGTGCCAGCAGATCCAGGGAAGGCTACACCTTC. Its protein is CASRSREGYTF.

The CDR3 DNA is TGTGCCAGCAGCCAGGACAGGGTAAATTCACCCCTCCACTTT. Its translation: CASSQDRVNSPLHF. The chain links TRBV7-3 to TRBJ1-6; TRBD1 agrees at 8 bases. The trim removed 5 bases at V and 7 bases at J, leaving 4 bases unmatched. Germline CDR1 is SGHTA and CDR2 is FQGTGA. CDR3 size: 14 residues.

The chain carries TRBV5-1 and TRBJ1-2; D ambiguous. Trimming removed 0 bases at V and 7 bases at J, with 13 bases between. CDR1 is SGHRS, CDR2 YFSETQ, per germline. This CDR3 region has 14 residues. This CDR3 is CASSLAQDRGGYTF. The CDR3 DNA reads as TGCGCCAGCAGCTTGGCGCAGGATCGGGGTGGCTACACCTTC.